The 25 T cell receptor beta chains below were found in one sample sequenced in a study of control samples from healthy donors and cancer patients. Repertoires were generated with immunoSEQ multiplex PCR, while TCRdb's copy carries only in-frame clones and drops some. The sample lists 100,000 to 150,000 clones; about 91% were seen once. Sequenced input: blood. These TCRs come from a man between 18 and 29 years old in good health.

The count of this clone is one. This chain links TRBV5-1 with TRBJ1-4; D possibly corresponds to TRBD1 (5 bases). Per germline, CDR1 SGHRS and CDR2 YFSETQ. CDR3 length equals 14 residues. Trimming cost V 3 bases and J 7 bases, with 13 bases left between them. CDR3 coding DNA: TGCGCCAGCAGCTGGGGCCCCCGAGGTGAAAAACTGTTTTTT. It is translated as CASSWGPRGEKLFF.

The J gene is TRBJ2-5, the V gene TRBV11-3, with D possibly being TRBD1 (6 bases). The CDR3 is 13 residues long. Germline V gene data show CDR1 as SGHNT and CDR2 as YENEEA. Trimming removed 11 bases from V and 3 bases from J, with 16 bases in between. CDR3 loop: CAPQGTGKETQYF. The CDR3 DNA is TGTGCCCCCCAAGGCACAGGGAAAGAGACCCAGTACTTC.

This sequence joins TRBV27 and TRBJ1-3; no clear D gene. The CDR3 is 13 amino acids. Germline CDR1 is MNHEY and CDR2 is SMNVEV (reference sequence). V shed 5 bases and J shed 7 bases, with 12 bases lying between them. The CDR3 sequence is CASSTASGNTIYF. The CDR3 DNA sequence: TGTGCCAGCAGTACGGCCTCGGGGAACACCATATATTTT.

This clone was seen once. The rearrangement joins TRBV12-3 or TRBV12-4 to TRBJ1-2; D call uncertain. V was shortened by 3 bases and J by 1 base, with 6 bases between the two germline ends. This CDR3 is built from 13 residues. This chain's CDR3 is CASSFGNNYGYTF. The CDR3, as DNA: TGTGCCAGCAGTTTTGGTAATAACTATGGCTACACCTTC.

The CDR3 DNA reads as TGCGCCAGCAGCCAAGATAGGCAAAGGGTCACTGAAGCTTTCTTT. Translation gives CASSQDRQRVTEAFF. The chain employs TRBV4-1 and TRBJ1-1; D gene unclear. The CDR3 sequence is 15 residues long. Germline V gives CDR1 MGHRA, CDR2 YSYEKL. V was shortened by 0 bases and J by 4 bases, with 12 bases between the two germline ends.

The chain is built from TRBV6-1 and TRBJ1-1; possible D gene TRBD1, 5 bases. With 5 bases removed from V and 4 bases from J, the gap between germline ends came to 14 bases. This CDR3 has 14 amino acids. CDR1 and CDR2 (germline): MNHNS, SASEGT. As DNA, the CDR3 is TGTGCCAGCAGTCAGGGTCGGGGCGCCACTGAAGCTTTCTTT. This encodes CASSQGRGATEAFF.

This clone has just a few counts. The rearrangement joins TRBV18 to TRBJ1-1; tentatively, D is TRBD1 (5 bases). Trimming left V 4 bases short and J 8 bases short, with 8 bases between. Germline CDR1 KGHSH, CDR2 LQKENI. This CDR3 spans 11 amino acids. In nucleotides, the CDR3 is TGTGCCAGCTCACGGGGGAACGAAGCTTTCTTT. Its protein is CASSRGNEAFF.

This chain uses TRBV27 with TRBJ1-2; 8 nucleotides line up with TRBD1. The CDR3 has 13 amino acids. Germline V gives CDR1 MNHEY, CDR2 SMNVEV (reference sequence). V shed 3 bases, J shed 8 bases, and the junction held 5 bases outside the gene matches. As DNA, the CDR3 is TGTGCCAGCAGTTTTCGACAGGGGACCGGCTACACCTTC. It is translated as CASSFRQGTGYTF.

In DNA form, the CDR3 reads TGTGCCAGCAGTTTAGGACGGATCTCCTACGAGCAGTACTTC. Protein product: CASSLGRISYEQYF. The rearrangement joins TRBV27 to TRBJ2-7; no definite D call. CDR1 is MNHEY and CDR2 is SMNVEV in the germline V gene (reference sequence). Deletions cut 2 bases from V and 0 bases from J, with 8 bases between. The CDR3 is 14 amino acids.

The J gene is TRBJ2-3, the V gene TRBV21-1; the table calls TRBD2, which could not be checked here. TRBV21-1 is classified as a pseudogene. The CDR3 is 13 amino acids. CDR3 sequence reads: CASSKLAEDTQYF. In nucleotides, the CDR3 is TGTGCCAGCAGCAAATTGGCGGAAGATACGCAGTATTTT.

The chain employs TRBV11-2 and TRBJ2-7; D gene ambiguous. The length of the CDR3 is 15 residues. V was trimmed by 3 bases and J by 0 bases, leaving 12 bases between them. Germline CDR1 is SGHAT and CDR2 is FQNNGV. The CDR3 coding sequence is TGTGCCAGCAGCTTTGAGACATTCAGCTCCTACGAGCAGTACTTC. Protein product: CASSFETFSSYEQYF.

This chain uses TRBV2 with TRBJ1-5; no clear D gene. The V and J ends lost 2 bases and 5 bases respectively, with 7 bases between them. This CDR3 comprises 13 residues. Germline V gene data show CDR1 as SNHLY and CDR2 as FYNNEI. The DNA for the CDR3 is TGTGCCAGCAGTGAAAGGGCCGATCAGCCCCAGCATTTT. Amino acid sequence: CASSERADQPQHF.

The J gene is TRBJ1-1, the V gene TRBV4-1, with a weak D call TRBD1 (6 bases). V was trimmed by 0 bases and J by 5 bases, leaving 13 bases between them. Germline lookup yields CDR1 MGHRA and CDR2 YSYEKL. CDR3 length: 15 amino acids. The CDR3 sequence is CASSQDPGVATEAFF. Written as DNA, the CDR3 is TGCGCCAGCAGCCAAGATCCAGGGGTGGCGACTGAAGCTTTCTTT.

J is TRBJ1-3 and V is TRBV3-1 (or the pseudogene TRBV3-2), with 9 bases lining up with TRBD1. V lost 1 base to trimming and J lost 5 bases; unmatched junction nucleotides: 3. CDR1 is LGHDT, CDR2 YNNKEL, per germline (reference sequence). The CDR3 has 15 amino acids. CDR3 bases: TGTGCCAGCAGCCAAGGGACAGGGGATCGAAACACCATATATTTT. Translation gives CASSQGTGDRNTIYF.

This chain links TRBV5-4 with TRBJ1-1, with 8 nucleotides matching TRBD1. The CDR3 runs to 14 residues. From germline, CDR1 is SGHNT and CDR2 YYREEE (reference sequence). J was trimmed by 11 bases and V by 0 bases; bases with no gene match: 9. CDR3 nucleotide sequence: TGTGCCAGCAGCTTGGAGCAGGGGGCAGGGGGGGCTTTCTTT. Translating gives CASSLEQGAGGAFF. Supplemented by reference TRBV5-4 and TRBJ1-1, the full variable domain reads ETGVTQSPTHLIKTRGQQVTLRCSSQSGHNTVSWYQQALGQGPQFIFQYYREEENGRGNFPPRFSGLQFPNYSSELNVNALELDDSALYLCASSLEQGAGGAFFGQGTRLTVV.

The count of this clone is one. The rearrangement joins TRBV11-2 to TRBJ1-4; TRBD1 agrees at 10 bases. There are 15 residues in the CDR3. Germline V gives CDR1 SGHAT, CDR2 FQNNGV. V lost 6 bases and J lost 6; bases outside the gene matches: 7. CDR3 in DNA: TGTGCCAGCAGGGCTCAGGGACAGGGGTATGAAAAACTGTTTTTT. This sequence encodes CASRAQGQGYEKLFF.

This chain links TRBV20-1 with TRBJ2-7; D possibly corresponds to TRBD2 (5 bases). Deletions cut 3 bases from V and 3 bases from J, with 18 bases between. Germline lookup yields CDR1 DFQATT and CDR2 SNEGSKA (reference sequence). CDR3 length: 15 residues. The CDR3 DNA sequence: TGCAGTGCTAGTCCCCTAGCCCTAGGGTACTACGAGCAGTACTTC. Protein: CSASPLALGYYEQYF.

V and J are TRBV11-2 and TRBJ2-1; a weak D match, TRBD1 (5 bases). Trimming took off 3 bases at V and 8 bases at J, with 26 bases between the two ends. Germline V gene data show CDR1 as SGHAT and CDR2 as FQNNGV. The CDR3 is made up of 18 amino acids. For the CDR3, the DNA is TGTGCCAGCAGCTTTACGCGAGGTACATCAGGGTCAGGGCATGAGCAGTTCTTC. The encoded protein is CASSFTRGTSGSGHEQFF.

This sequence joins TRBV5-6 and TRBJ1-2; D is unresolved. The V gene lost 4 bases and the J gene lost 0 bases, with 16 bases spanning the gap. The CDR3 is 16 amino acids. From germline, CDR1 is SGHDT and CDR2 YYEEEE. CDR3 in DNA: TGTGCCAGCAGCCCGGGAGGCTGGGGAACTAACTATGGCTACACCTTC. Translated: CASSPGGWGTNYGYTF. The variable domain in full, completed from reference TRBV5-6 and TRBJ1-2, reads DAGVTQSPTHLIKTRGQQVTLRCSPKSGHDTVSWYQQALGQGPQFIFQYYEEEERQRGNFPDRFSGHQFPNYSSELNVNALLLGDSALYLCASSPGGWGTNYGYTFGSGTRLTVV.

The chain is built from TRBV10-2 and TRBJ2-1, with 7 bases lining up with TRBD1. Per the germline V gene, CDR1 is WSHSY and CDR2 is SAAADI. Unmatched junction bases numbered 9, after V lost 4 bases and J lost 3 bases. CDR3 length equals 16 residues. The CDR3 DNA is TGCGCCAGCAGTGCGCGACAGGGCCCTTTCTACAATGAGCAGTTCTTC. Translating gives CASSARQGPFYNEQFF.

This rearrangement joins TRBV6-6 to TRBJ1-1; perhaps TRBD1 as D (5 bases). The length of the CDR3 is 15 residues. In germline, CDR1 is MNHNY, CDR2 SVGAGI (reference sequence). Trimming left V 4 bases short and J 0 bases short, with 12 bases between. The CDR3 region has the DNA TGTGCCAGCAGTTCGGAGCAGGGCATGAACACTGAAGCTTTCTTT. The encoded protein is CASSSEQGMNTEAFF.

This clone was detected only a few times. This chain connects TRBV7-9 to TRBJ1-1; the D gene is possibly TRBD1 (5 bases). CDR3 length: 14 residues. CDR1 is SEHNR, CDR2 FQNEAQ, per germline (reference sequence). V shed 1 base and J shed 1 base, with 7 bases lying between them. CDR3 amino acids: CASSLVRGNTEAFF. The DNA of the CDR3 is TGTGCCAGCAGCTTAGTAAGGGGGAACACTGAAGCTTTCTTT. Using reference TRBV7-9 and TRBJ1-1 for the parts outside the CDR3, the full variable domain is DTGVSQNPRHKITKRGQNVTFRCDPISEHNRLYWYRQTLGQGPEFLTYFQNEAQLEKSRLLSDRFSAERPKGSFSTLEIQRTEQGDSAMYLCASSLVRGNTEAFFGQGTRLTVV.

The chain recombines TRBV4-1 with TRBJ1-3; D not certain. There are 15 residues in the CDR3. V was shortened by 2 bases and J by 4 bases, with 12 bases between the two germline ends. Germline-derived CDR1 and CDR2 are MGHRA and YSYEKL. CDR3: CASSQLSYWGNTIYF. In DNA form, the CDR3 reads TGCGCCAGCAGCCAATTAAGTTATTGGGGAAACACCATATATTTT.

The chain carries TRBV7-9 and TRBJ2-2; D ambiguous. From germline, CDR1 is SEHNR and CDR2 FQNEAQ (reference sequence). Trimming removed 5 bases at V and 2 bases at J, with 3 bases between. The CDR3 has 12 residues. The CDR3 reads CASSLNTGELFF. CDR3 nucleotide sequence: TGTGCCAGCAGCCTAAACACCGGGGAGCTGTTTTTT. Full variable domain (remainder filled in from reference TRBV7-9 and TRBJ2-2): DTGVSQNPRHKITKRGQNVTFRCDPISEHNRLYWYRQTLGQGPEFLTYFQNEAQLEKSRLLSDRFSAERPKGSFSTLEIQRTEQGDSAMYLCASSLNTGELFFGEGSRLTVL.

This chain joins TRBV5-1 and TRBJ1-2; possibly TRBD1 for D (6 bases). CDR1 SGHRS and CDR2 YFSETQ come from the germline V gene. The CDR3 length is 13 residues. The ends were cut back, 4 bases at V and 2 bases at J, with 9 bases in the middle. This CDR3 reads CASSPDRNYGYTF. CDR3 nucleotides: TGCGCCAGCAGCCCTGACAGGAACTATGGCTACACCTTC.